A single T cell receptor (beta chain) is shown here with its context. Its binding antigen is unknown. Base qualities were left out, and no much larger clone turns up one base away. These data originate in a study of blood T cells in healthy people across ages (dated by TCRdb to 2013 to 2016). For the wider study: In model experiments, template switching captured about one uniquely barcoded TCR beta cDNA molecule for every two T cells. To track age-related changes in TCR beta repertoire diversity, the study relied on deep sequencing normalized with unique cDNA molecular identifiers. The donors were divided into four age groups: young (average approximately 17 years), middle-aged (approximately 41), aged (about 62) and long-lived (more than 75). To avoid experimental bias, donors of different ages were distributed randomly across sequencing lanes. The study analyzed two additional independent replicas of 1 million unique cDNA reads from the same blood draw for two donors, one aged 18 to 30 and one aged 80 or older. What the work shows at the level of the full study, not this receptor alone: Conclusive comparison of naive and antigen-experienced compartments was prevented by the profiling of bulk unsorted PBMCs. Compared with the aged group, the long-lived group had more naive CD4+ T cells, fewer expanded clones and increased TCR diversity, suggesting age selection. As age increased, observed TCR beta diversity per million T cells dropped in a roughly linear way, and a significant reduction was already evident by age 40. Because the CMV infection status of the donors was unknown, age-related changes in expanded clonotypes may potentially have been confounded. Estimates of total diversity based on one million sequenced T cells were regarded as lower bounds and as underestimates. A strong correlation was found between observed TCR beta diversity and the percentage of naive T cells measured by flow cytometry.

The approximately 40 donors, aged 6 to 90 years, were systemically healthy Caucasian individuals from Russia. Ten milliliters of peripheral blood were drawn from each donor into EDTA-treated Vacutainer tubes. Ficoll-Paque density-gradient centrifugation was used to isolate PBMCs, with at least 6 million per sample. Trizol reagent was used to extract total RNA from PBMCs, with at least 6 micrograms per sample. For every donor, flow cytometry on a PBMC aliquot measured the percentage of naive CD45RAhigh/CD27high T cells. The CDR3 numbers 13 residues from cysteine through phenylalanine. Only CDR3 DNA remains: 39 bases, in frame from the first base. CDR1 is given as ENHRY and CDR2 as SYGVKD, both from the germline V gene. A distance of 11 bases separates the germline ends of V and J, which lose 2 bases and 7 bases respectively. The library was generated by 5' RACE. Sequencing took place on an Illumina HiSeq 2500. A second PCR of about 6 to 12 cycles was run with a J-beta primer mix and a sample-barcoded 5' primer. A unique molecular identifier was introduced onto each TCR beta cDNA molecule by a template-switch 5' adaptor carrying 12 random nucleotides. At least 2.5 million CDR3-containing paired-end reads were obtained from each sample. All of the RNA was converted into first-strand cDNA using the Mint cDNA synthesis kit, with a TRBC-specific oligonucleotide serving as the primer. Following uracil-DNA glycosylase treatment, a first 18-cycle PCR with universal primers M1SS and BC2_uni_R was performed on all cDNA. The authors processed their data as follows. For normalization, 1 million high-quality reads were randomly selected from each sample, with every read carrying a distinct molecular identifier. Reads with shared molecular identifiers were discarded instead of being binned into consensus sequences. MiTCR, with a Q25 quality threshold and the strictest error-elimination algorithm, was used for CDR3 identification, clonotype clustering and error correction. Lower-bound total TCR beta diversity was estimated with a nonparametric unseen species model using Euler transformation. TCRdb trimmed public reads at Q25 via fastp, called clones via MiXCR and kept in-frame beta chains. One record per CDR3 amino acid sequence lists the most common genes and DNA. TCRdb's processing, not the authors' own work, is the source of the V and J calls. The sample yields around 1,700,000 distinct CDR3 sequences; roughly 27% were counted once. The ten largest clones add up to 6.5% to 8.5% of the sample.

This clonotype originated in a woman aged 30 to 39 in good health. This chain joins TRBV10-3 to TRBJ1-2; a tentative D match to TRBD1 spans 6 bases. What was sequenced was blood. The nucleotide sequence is TGTGCCATCAGTGAGGGGGGGCCAAGTGGCTACACCTTC. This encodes CAISEGGPSGYTF.